A single sample gave rise to the 2 T cell receptor beta chains below, sequenced in a study of T cell changes during pregnancy in multiple sclerosis. Data came from immunoSEQ multiplex PCR; TCRdb stores just in-frame clones and leaves some out. The sample has tens of thousands of clones, roughly 80% seen once. The material was CD4+ T cells from peripheral blood mononuclear cells, obtained before pregnancy. These receptors were taken from a female donor with multiple sclerosis, enrolled in a pregnancy study.

The V gene is TRBV6-5, the J gene TRBJ2-7; tentatively, D is TRBD1 (5 bases). The germline CDR1 and CDR2 sequences are MNHEY and SVGAGI. V was shortened by 0 bases and J by 1 base, with 13 bases between the two germline ends. CDR3 size: 16 residues. CDR3 in amino acids: CASSYSGAVGSYEQYF. The CDR3 DNA sequence: TGTGCCAGCAGTTACTCAGGGGCGGTAGGATCCTACGAGCAGTACTTC.

The chain links TRBV12-5 to TRBJ2-7; 11 bases line up with TRBD2. The CDR3 extends over 16 amino acids. CDR1 and CDR2 (germline): LGHNT, FRNRAP. V shed 0 bases and J 6 bases; nucleotides not matched to a gene: 7. The CDR3 region has the DNA TGTGCTAGTGGTTTGGTACGGGCTAGCGGGAGGATCGAGCAGTACTTC. Protein: CASGLVRASGRIEQYF.